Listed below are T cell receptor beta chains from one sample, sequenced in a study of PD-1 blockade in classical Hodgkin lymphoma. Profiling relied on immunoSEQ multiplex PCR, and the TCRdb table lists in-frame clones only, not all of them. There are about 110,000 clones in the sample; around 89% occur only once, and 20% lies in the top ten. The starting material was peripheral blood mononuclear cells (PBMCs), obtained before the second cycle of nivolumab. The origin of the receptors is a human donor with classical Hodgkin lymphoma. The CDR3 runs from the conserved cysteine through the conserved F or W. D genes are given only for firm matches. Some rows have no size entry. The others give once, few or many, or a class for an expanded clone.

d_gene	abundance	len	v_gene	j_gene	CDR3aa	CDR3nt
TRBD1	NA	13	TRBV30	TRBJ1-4	CAGQGFANEKLFF	TGTGCCGGACAGGGCTTCGCTAATGAAAAACTGTTTTTT
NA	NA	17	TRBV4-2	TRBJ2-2	CASSQAGLEMYTGELFF	TGTGCCAGCAGCCAAGCGGGGCTAGAGATGTACACCGGGGAGCTGTTTTTT
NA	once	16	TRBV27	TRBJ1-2	CASSPSTEYLASGYTF	TGTGCCAGCAGTCCCTCGACCGAGTATCTGGCGAGTGGCTACACCTTC
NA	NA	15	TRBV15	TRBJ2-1	CATSRGREIPDEQFF	TGTGCCACCAGCAGAGGCCGGGAAATCCCTGATGAGCAGTTCTTC
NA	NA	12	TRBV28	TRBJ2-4	CASGGGWDIQYF	TGTGCCAGCGGAGGGGGCTGGGACATTCAGTACTTC
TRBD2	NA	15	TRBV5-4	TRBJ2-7	CASSFSASGSYEQYF	TGTGCCAGCAGCTTCTCGGCTAGCGGATCCTACGAGCAGTACTTC
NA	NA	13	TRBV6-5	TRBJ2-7	CASSRDLAGEQYF	TGTGCCAGCAGCCGGGACCTCGCCGGCGAGCAGTACTTC
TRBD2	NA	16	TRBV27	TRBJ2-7	CASSLSSSGSIYEQYF	TGTGCCAGCAGTTTATCGTCTAGCGGGAGTATTTACGAGCAGTACTTC
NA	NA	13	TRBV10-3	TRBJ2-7	CAISRGMNYEQYF	TGTGCCATCAGCCGGGGCATGAACTACGAGCAGTACTTC
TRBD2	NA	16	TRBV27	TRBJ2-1	CASSLLAGGPSNEQFF	TGTGCCAGCAGTTTACTAGCGGGAGGCCCCAGCAATGAGCAGTTCTTC
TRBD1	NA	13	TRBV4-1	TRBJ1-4	CASSGLPTGQLFF	TGCGCCAGCTCGGGACTCCCTACGGGACAGCTCTTTTTT
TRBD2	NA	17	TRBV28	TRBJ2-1	CASSLSPGTSADNEQFF	TGTGCCAGCAGTTTATCCCCCGGGACTAGCGCGGACAATGAGCAGTTCTTC
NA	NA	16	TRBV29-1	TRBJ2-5	CSAEPRDAKTLETQYF	TGCAGCGCAGAGCCCCGGGACGCGAAAACCTTAGAGACCCAGTACTTC
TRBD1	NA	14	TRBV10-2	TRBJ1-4	CASSQDRSHEKLFF	TGCGCCAGCAGCCAGGACAGGAGCCATGAAAAACTGTTTTTT
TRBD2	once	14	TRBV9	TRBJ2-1	CASSDQGLVDEQFF	TGTGCCAGCAGCGACCAAGGACTAGTGGATGAGCAGTTCTTC
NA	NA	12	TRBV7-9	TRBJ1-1	CASSAVDTEAFF	TGTGCCAGCAGCGCGGTTGACACTGAAGCTTTCTTT
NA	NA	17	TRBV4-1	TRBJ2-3	CASSGLGREIQTDTQYF	TGCGCCAGCAGCGGGCTCGGACGGGAGATTCAAACCGATACGCAGTATTTT
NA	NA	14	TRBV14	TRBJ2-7	CASSPAAGIGEQYF	TGTGCCAGCAGCCCGGCGGCAGGGATCGGCGAGCAGTACTTC
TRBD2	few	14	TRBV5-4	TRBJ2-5	CASSSTSDQETQYF	TGTGCCAGCAGCTCAACTAGCGACCAAGAGACCCAGTACTTC
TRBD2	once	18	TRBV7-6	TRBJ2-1	CASSLTFAGVGSYNEQFF	TGTGCCAGCAGCTTAACGTTTGCGGGAGTTGGGTCCTACAATGAGCAGTTCTTC
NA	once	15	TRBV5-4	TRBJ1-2	CASSLRAAGVYGYTF	TGTGCCAGCAGCTTGCGCGCCGCGGGAGTCTATGGCTACACCTTC
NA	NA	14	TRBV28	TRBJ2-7	CASSSPPETYEQYF	TGTGCCAGCAGTTCCCCCCCTGAAACCTACGAGCAGTACTTC
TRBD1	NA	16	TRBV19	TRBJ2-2	CASRNRGEPNTGELFF	TGTGCCAGTAGAAACAGGGGGGAGCCGAACACCGGGGAGCTGTTTTTT
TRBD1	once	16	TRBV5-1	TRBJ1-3	CASSLQGTGGGNTIYF	TGCGCCAGCAGCTTGCAAGGGACAGGGGGCGGAAACACCATATATTTT
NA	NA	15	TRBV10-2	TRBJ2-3	CASSPRSGKTDTQYF	TGCGCCAGCTCCCCAAGAAGCGGTAAAACAGATACGCAGTATTTT
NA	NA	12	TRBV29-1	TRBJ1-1	CSVGIRGTEAFF	TGCAGCGTTGGAATCAGGGGAACTGAAGCTTTCTTT
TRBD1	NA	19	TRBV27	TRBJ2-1	CASNYRLGQVVGSYNEQFF	TGTGCCAGTAACTACAGGCTTGGACAGGTCGTGGGCTCCTACAATGAGCAGTTCTTC
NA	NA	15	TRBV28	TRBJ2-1	CASSLGGGRIHEQFF	TGTGCCAGCAGTTTGGGAGGGGGGAGGATCCATGAGCAGTTCTTC
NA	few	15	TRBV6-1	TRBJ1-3	CASSEAQPYGNTIYF	TGTGCCAGCAGTGAAGCACAGCCTTATGGAAACACCATATATTTT
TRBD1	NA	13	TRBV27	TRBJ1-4	CASPGQSNEKLFF	TGTGCCAGCCCGGGACAGTCAAATGAAAAACTGTTTTTT
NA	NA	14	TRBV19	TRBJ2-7	CASSIGGFSYEQYF	TGTGCCAGTAGTATAGGGGGGTTCTCCTACGAGCAGTACTTC
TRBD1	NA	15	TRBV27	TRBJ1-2	CASSLDTGGNYGYTF	TGTGCCAGCAGTTTGGACACAGGGGGCAACTATGGCTACACCTTC
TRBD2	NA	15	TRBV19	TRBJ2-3	CASRFAGGVSDTQYF	TGTGCCAGTAGGTTCGCGGGAGGAGTTTCAGATACGCAGTATTTT
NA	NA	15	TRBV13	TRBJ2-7	CASSLSLDSLYEQYF	TGTGCCAGCAGCTTATCTCTGGACAGCCTCTACGAGCAGTACTTC
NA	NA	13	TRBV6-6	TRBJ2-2	CASSYSNTGELFF	TGTGCCAGCAGTTACTCGAACACCGGGGAGCTGTTTTTT
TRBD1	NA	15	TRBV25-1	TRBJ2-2	CASSVGTGLTGELFF	TGTGCCAGCAGTGTCGGGACAGGGCTAACCGGGGAGCTGTTTTTT
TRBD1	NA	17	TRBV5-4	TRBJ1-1	CASSRPGTGEENTEAFF	TGTGCCAGCAGCCGGCCTGGGACAGGGGAAGAGAACACTGAAGCTTTCTTT
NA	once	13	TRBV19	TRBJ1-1	CASSPQGNTEAFF	TGTGCCAGTAGTCCACAGGGGAACACTGAAGCTTTCTTT
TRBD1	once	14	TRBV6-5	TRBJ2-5	CASSYSTGLGTQYF	TGTGCCAGCAGTTACTCGACAGGGCTAGGGACCCAGTACTTC
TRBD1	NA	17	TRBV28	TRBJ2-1	CASSSTARTGGLNEQFF	TGTGCCAGCAGCTCAACGGCGCGGACAGGGGGCCTCAATGAGCAGTTCTTC
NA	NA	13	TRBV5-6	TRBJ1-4	CASSLWGAQELFF	TGTGCCAGCAGCTTGTGGGGGGCGCAGGAACTGTTTTTT
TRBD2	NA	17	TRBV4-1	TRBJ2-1	CASSLFPRGTSTNEQFF	TGCGCCAGCAGCCTATTTCCAAGGGGGACTAGCACGAATGAGCAGTTCTTC
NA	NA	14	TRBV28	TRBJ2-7	CASSSPGQPYEQYF	TGTGCCAGCAGTTCTCCCGGCCAACCCTACGAGCAGTACTTC
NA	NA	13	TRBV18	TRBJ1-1	CASSEGQNTEAFF	TGTGCCAGCTCTGAAGGGCAGAACACTGAAGCTTTCTTT
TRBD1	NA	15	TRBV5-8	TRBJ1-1	CASSLGQGMNTEAFF	TGTGCCAGCAGCCTGGGACAGGGAATGAACACTGAAGCTTTCTTT
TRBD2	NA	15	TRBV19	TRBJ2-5	CASSYGTSSLETQYF	TGTGCCAGTAGTTATGGGACTAGCTCATTAGAGACCCAGTACTTC
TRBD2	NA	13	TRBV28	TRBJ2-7	CASSSGLVYEQYF	TGTGCCAGCAGTTCCGGACTAGTCTACGAGCAGTACTTC
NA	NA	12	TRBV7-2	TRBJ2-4	CASSPRANIQYF	TGTGCCAGCAGCCCGCGGGCCAACATTCAGTACTTC
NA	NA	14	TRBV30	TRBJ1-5	CAWNSGRRDQPQHF	TGTGCCTGGAATTCGGGGAGAAGGGATCAGCCCCAGCATTTT
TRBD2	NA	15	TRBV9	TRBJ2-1	CASTVGTSDYNEQFF	TGTGCCAGCACCGTGGGGACTAGCGATTACAATGAGCAGTTCTTC
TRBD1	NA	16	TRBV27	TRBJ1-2	CASSFHAGQGVRGYTF	TGTGCCAGCAGTTTCCACGCGGGACAGGGGGTTCGTGGCTACACCTTC
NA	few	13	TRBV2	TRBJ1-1	CASSEAPNTEAFF	TGTGCCAGCAGTGAAGCGCCGAACACTGAAGCTTTCTTT
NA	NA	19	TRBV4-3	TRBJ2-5	CASSQDYERARPVQETQYF	TGCGCCAGCAGCCAAGATTACGAGCGGGCGCGACCTGTACAAGAGACCCAGTACTTC